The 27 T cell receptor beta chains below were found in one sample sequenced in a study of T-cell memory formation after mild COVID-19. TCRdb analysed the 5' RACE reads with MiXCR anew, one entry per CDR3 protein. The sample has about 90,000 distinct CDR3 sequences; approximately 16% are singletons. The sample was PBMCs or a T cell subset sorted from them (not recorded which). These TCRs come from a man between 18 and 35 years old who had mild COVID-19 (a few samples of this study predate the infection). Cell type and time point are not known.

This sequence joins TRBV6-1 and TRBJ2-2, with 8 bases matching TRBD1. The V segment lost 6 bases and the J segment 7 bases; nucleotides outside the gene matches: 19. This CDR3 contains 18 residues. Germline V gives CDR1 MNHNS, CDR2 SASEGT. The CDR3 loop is CASRDSETGEIDVGELFF. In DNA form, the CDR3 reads TGTGCCAGCAGAGATTCGGAGACAGGGGAAATTGACGTCGGGGAGCTGTTTTTT.

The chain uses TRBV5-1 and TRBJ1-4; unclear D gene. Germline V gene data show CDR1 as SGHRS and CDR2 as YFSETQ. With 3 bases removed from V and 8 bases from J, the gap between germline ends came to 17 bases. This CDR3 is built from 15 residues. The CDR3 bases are TGCGCCAGCAGCTCGACGGGCTCCGAAGGGGAAAAACTGTTTTTT. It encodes CASSSTGSEGEKLFF.

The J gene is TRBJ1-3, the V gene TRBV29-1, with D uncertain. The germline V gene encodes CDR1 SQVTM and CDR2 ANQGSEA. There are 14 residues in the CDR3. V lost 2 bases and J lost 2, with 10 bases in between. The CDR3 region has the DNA TGCAGCGTTGAATCCGTTGGGGCTGGAAACACCATATATTTT. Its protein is CSVESVGAGNTIYF.

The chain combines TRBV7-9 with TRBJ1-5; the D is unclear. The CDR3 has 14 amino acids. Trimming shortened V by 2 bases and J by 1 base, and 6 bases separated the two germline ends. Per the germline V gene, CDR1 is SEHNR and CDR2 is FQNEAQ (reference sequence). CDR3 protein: CASSLSWSNQPQHF. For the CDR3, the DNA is TGTGCCAGCAGCTTAAGTTGGAGCAATCAGCCCCAGCATTTT.

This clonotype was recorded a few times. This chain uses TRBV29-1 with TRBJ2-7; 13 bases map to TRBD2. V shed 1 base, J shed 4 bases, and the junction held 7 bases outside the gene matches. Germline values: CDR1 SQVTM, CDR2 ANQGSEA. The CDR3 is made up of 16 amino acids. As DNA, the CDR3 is TGCAGCGTTGAAGTGGGACTAGCGGGGCTCCTTTACGAGCAGTACTTC. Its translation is CSVEVGLAGLLYEQYF.

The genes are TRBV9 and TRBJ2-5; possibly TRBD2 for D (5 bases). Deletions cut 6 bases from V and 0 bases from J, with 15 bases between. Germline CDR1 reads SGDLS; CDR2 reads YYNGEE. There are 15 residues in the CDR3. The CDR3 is CASTQGGSNQETQYF. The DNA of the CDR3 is TGTGCCAGCACCCAAGGAGGCAGCAACCAAGAGACCCAGTACTTC.

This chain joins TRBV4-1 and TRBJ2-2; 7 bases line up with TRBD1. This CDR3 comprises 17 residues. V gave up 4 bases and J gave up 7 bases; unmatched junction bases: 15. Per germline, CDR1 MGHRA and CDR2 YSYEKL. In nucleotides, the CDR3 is TGCGCCAGCAGCCTCAGCACGAGGGGACAGTCGGGCGGGGAGCTGTTTTTT. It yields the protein CASSLSTRGQSGGELFF.

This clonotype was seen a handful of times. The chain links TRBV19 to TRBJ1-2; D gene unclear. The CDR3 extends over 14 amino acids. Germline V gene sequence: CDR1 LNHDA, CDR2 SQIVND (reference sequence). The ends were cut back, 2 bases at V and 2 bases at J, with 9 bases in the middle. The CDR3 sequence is CASSILQDNYGYTF. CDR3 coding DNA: TGTGCCAGTAGTATACTCCAGGACAACTATGGCTACACCTTC.

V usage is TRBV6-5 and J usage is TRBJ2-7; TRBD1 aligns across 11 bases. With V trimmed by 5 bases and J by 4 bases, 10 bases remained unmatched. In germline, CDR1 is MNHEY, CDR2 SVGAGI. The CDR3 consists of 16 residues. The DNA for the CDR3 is TGTGCCAGCAGTAAATCCGGGACAGGGGGAGGGTACGAGCAGTACTTC. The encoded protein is CASSKSGTGGGYEQYF.

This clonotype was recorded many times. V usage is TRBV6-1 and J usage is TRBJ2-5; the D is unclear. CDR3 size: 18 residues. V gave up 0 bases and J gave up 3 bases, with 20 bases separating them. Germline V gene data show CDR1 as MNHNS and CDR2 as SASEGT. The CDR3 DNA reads TGTGCCAGCAGTGAAGCGTTTTTGAAGGCCGACAAAGAAGAGACCCAGTACTTC. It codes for CASSEAFLKADKEETQYF.

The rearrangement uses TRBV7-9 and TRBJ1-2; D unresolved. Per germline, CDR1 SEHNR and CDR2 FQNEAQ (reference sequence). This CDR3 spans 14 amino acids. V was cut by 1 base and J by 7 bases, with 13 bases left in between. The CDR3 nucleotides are TGTGCCAGCAGCTTAGTTCCCGAGCGGGGTGGCTACACCTTC. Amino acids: CASSLVPERGGYTF.

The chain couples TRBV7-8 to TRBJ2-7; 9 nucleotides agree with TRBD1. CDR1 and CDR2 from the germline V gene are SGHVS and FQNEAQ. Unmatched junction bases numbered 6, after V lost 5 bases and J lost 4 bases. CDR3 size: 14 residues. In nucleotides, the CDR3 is TGTGCCAGCAGCGCCGGGACAGGGTATTACGAGCAGTACTTC. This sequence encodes CASSAGTGYYEQYF.

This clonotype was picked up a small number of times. The CDR3 nucleotides read TGTGCCAGCAGCGGGACAACCGCCTACGAGCAGTACTTC. This sequence encodes CASSGTTAYEQYF. This chain links TRBV6-2 or TRBV6-3 with TRBJ2-7, with D possibly TRBD1 on 6 matching bases. The germline V gene encodes CDR1 MNHEY and CDR2 SVGEGT. CDR3 size: 13 residues. Trimming removed 6 bases at V and 2 bases at J, with 11 bases between.

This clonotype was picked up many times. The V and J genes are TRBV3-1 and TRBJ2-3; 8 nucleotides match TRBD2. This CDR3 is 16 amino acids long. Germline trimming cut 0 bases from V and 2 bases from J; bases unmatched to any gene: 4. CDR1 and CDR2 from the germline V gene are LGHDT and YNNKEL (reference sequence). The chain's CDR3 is CASSQEGGGHTDTQYF. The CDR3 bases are TGTGCCAGCAGCCAAGAGGGCGGGGGGCACACAGATACGCAGTATTTT.

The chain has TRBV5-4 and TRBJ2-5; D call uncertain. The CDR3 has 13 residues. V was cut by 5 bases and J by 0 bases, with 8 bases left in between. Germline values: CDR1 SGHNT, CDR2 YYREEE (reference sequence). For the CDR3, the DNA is TGTGCCAGCAGTGGAGAGAACCAAGAGACCCAGTACTTC. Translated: CASSGENQETQYF.

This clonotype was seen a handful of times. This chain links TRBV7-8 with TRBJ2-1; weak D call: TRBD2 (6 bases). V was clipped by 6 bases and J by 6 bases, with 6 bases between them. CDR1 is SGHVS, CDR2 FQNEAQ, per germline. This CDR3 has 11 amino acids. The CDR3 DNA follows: TGTGCCAGCAGGCGGGGCAATGAGCAGTTCTTC. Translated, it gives CASRRGNEQFF. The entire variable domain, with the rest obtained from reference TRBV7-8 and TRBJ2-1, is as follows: GAGVSQSPRYKVAKRGQDVALRCDPISGHVSLFWYQQALGQGPEFLTYFQNEAQLDKSGLPSDRFFAERPEGSVSTLKIQRTQQEDSAVYLCASRRGNEQFFGPGTRLTVL.

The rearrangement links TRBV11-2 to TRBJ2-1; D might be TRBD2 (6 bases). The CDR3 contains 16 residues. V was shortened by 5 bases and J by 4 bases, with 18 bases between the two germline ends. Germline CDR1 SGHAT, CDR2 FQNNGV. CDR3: CASSPGGVAGYNEQFF. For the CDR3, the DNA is TGTGCCAGCAGCCCAGGCGGGGTGGCAGGTTACAATGAGCAGTTCTTC.

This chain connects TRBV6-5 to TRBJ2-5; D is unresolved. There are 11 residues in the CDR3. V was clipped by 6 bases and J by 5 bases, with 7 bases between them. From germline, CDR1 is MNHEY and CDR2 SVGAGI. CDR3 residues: CASRLGETQYF. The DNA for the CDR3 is TGTGCCAGCAGACTCGGGGAGACCCAGTACTTC.

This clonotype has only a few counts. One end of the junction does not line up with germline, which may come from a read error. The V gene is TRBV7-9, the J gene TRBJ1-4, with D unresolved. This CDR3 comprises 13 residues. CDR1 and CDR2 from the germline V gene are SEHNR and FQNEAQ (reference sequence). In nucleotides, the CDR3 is TGTGACAGCACCAACAATCCTAATGAAAAACTGTTTTTT. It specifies CDSTNNPNEKLFF. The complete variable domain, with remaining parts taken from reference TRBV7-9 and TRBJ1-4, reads DTGVSQNPRHKITKRGQNVTFRCDPISEHNRLYWYRQTLGQGPEFLTYFQNEAQLEKSRLLSDRFSAERPKGSFSTLEIQRTEQGDSAMYLCDSTNNPNEKLFFGSGTQLSVL.

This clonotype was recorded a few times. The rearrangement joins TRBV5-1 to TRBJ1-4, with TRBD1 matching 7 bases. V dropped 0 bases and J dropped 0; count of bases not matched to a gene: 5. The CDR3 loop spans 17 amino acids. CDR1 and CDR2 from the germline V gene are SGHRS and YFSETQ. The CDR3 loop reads CASSLGHRGATNEKLFF. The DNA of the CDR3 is TGCGCCAGCAGCTTGGGCCACAGGGGAGCAACTAATGAAAAACTGTTTTTT.

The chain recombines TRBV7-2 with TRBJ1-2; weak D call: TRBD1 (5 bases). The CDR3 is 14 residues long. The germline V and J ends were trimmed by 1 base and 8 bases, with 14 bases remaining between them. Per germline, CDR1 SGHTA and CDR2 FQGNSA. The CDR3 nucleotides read TGTGCCAGCAGCTTAGGGACATTCTATGAAGGCTACACCTTC. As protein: CASSLGTFYEGYTF.

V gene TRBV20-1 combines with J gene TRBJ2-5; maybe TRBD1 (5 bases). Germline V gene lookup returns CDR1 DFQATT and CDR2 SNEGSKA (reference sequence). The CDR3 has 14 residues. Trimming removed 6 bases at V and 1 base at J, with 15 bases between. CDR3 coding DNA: TGCAGTGCCCTCCTCAAGGGGTTCCAAGAGACCCAGTACTTC. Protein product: CSALLKGFQETQYF.

The CDR3 loop reads CASSFRGTQETQYF. The CDR3 DNA is TGTGCCAGCAGCTTTAGGGGGACCCAAGAGACCCAGTACTTC. The chain employs TRBV13 and TRBJ2-5, with D possibly TRBD1 on 6 matching bases. The CDR3 consists of 14 residues. V lost 3 bases to trimming and J lost 1 base, with 9 bases between them. CDR1 and CDR2 (germline): PRHDT, FYEKMQ (reference sequence).

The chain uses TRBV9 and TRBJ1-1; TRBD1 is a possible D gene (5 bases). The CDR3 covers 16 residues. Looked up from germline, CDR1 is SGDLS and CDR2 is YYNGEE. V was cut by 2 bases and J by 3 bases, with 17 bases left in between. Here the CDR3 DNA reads TGTGCCAGCAGCGTGGGGGGTGGGCAGCCTGACACTGAAGCTTTCTTT. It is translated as CASSVGGGQPDTEAFF.

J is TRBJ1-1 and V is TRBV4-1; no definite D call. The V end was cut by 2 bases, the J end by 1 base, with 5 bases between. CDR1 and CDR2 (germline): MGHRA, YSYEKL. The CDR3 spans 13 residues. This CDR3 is CASSQSQNTEAFF. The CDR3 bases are TGCGCCAGCAGCCAAAGTCAGAACACTGAAGCTTTCTTT.

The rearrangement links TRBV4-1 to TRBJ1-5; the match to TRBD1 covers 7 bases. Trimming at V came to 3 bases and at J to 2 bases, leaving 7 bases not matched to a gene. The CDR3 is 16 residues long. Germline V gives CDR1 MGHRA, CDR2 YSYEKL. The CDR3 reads CASSQNPQGGNQPQHF. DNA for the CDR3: TGCGCCAGCAGCCAGAACCCCCAGGGGGGCAATCAGCCCCAGCATTTT.

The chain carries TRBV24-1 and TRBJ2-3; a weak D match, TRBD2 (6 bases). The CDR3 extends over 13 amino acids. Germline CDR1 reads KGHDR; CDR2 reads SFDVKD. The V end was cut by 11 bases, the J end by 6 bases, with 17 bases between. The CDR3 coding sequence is TGTGCCAGTCCGGGAGCTCCAATGGATACGCAGTATTTT. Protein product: CASPGAPMDTQYF.